The T cell receptor beta chain under discussion was sequenced for a study of Ad26.COV2.S vaccination and SARS-CoV-2 variants. Findings and caveats of the study: Following vaccination, spike-specific CD8+ and CD4+ T cell responses reportedly exhibited substantial breadth.

About this clone itself: Its target is unknown. This CDR3 is also generated by other DNA sequences in the sample.

Regarding treatment: approximately 18 received Ad26.COV2.S at low or high dose, single or two shots; about 5 received placebo; per-sample allocation not given. Sampling happened 63 days after the first vaccine or placebo injection. Expression of Wuhan-strain SARS-CoV-2 spike came from the Ad26 vector that formed the vaccine. TCRdb's copy holds only in-frame clones and misses some; the assay was immunoSEQ multiplex PCR. This sample has about 440,000 clones, with 80% to 95% found just once. CDR1 and CDR2 (germline): SQVTM, ANQGSEA. CDR3 size: 13 residues. Losses at the gene ends were 4 bases for V and 4 bases for J; bases not matched to a gene: 7.

This chain links TRBV29-1 with TRBJ2-7; TRBD1 matches at 7 bases. The TCR comes from a person between 18 and 65 years old who received the Ad26.COV2.S COVID-19 vaccine or a placebo. The sequencing here drew on peripheral blood, taken in a trial of Ad26.COV2.S vaccine versus placebo. In DNA, the CDR3 is TGCAGCGTTGGACAGGGAATGGCTTACGAGCAGTACTTC. Translated, it gives CSVGQGMAYEQYF.